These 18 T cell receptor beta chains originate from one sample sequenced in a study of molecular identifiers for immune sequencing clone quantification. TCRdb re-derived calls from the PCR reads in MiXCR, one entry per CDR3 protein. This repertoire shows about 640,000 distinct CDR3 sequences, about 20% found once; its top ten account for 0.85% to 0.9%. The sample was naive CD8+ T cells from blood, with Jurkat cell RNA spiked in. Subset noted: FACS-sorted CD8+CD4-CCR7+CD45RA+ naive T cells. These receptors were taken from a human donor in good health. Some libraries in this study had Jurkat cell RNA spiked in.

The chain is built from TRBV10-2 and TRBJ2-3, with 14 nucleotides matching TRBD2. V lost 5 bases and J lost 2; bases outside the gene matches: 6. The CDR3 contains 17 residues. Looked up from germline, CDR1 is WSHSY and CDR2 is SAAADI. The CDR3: CASSPWTSGGYTDTQYF. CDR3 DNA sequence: TGCGCCAGCAGTCCCTGGACTAGCGGGGGGTACACAGATACGCAGTATTTT.

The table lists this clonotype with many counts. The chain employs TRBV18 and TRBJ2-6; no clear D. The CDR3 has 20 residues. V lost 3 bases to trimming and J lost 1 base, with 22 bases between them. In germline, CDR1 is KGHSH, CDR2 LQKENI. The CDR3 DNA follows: TGTGCCAGCTCACCCGACGTACGCACGGTTTTGCTTTCTGGGGCCAACGTCCTGACTTTC. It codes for CASSPDVRTVLLSGANVLTF.

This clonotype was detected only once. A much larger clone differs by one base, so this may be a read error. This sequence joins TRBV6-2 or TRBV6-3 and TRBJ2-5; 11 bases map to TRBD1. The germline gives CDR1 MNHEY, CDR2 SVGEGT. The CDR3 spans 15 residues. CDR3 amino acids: CASSYRDRGTETLYF. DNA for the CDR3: TGTGCCAGCAGTTACCGGGACAGGGGGACGGAGACCCTGTACTTC.

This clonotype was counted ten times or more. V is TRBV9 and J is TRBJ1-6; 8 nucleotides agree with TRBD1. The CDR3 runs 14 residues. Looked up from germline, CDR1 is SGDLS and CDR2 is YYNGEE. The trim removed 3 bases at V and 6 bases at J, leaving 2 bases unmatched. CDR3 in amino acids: CASSATGVNSPLHF. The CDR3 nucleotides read TGTGCCAGCAGCGCGACAGGGGTTAATTCACCCCTCCACTTT.

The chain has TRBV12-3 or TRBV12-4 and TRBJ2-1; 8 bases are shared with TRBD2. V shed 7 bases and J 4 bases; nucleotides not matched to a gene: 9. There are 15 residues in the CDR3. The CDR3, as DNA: TGTGCCAGCAAGGTTAGCGGGGCGAGTTACAATGAGCAGTTCTTC. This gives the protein CASKVSGASYNEQFF.

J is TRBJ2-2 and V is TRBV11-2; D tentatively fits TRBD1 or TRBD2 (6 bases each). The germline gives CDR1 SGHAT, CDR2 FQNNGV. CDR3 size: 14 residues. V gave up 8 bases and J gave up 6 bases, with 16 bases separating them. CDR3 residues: CASPQGRGPGELFF. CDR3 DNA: TGTGCCAGCCCACAAGGTCGGGGGCCCGGGGAGCTGTTTTTT.

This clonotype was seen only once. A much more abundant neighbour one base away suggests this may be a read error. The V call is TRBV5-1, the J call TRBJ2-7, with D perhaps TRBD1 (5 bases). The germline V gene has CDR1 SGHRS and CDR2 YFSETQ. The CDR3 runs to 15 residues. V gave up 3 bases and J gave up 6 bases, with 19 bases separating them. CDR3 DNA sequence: TGCGCCAGCAGCTCTCCCGGACGACAGCTCTCCGAGCAGTACTTC. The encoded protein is CASSSPGRQLSEQYF.

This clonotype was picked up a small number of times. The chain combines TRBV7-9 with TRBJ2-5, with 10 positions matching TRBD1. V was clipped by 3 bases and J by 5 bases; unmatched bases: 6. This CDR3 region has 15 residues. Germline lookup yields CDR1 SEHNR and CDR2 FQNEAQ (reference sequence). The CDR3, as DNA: TGTGCCAGCAGCTTGACAGGGGGCCGTCGGGAGACCCAGTACTTC. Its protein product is CASSLTGGRRETQYF.

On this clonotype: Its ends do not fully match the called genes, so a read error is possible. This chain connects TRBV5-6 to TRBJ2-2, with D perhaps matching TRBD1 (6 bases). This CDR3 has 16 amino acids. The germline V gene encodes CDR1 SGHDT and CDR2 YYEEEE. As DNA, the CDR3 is TGTGCCAGCAGATTGGGGGCAGCGAGGCATGGCGGGGAGCTGTTTTTT. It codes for CASRLGAARHGGELFF.

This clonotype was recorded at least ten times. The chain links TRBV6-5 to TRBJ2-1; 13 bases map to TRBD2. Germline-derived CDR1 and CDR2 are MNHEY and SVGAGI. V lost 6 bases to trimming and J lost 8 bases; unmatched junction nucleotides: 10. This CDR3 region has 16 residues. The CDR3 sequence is CASSPRLAGGLDEQFF. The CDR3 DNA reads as TGTGCCAGCAGCCCCAGACTAGCGGGGGGCCTGGATGAGCAGTTCTTC.

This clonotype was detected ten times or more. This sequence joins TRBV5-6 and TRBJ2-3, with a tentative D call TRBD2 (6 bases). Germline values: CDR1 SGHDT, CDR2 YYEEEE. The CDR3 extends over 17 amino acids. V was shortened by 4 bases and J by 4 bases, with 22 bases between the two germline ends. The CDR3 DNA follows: TGTGCCAGCAGCCCTGGATTGGGACTCGAGGGCGCAGATACGCAGTATTTT. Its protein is CASSPGLGLEGADTQYF.

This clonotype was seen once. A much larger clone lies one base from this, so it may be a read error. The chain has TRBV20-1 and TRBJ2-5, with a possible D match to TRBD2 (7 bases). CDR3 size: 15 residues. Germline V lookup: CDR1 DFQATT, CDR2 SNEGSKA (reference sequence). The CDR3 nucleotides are TGCAGTGCTAGAGAAAGGGGGAGGGGGTTAGAGACCCGGTACTTC. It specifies CSARERGRGLETRYF.

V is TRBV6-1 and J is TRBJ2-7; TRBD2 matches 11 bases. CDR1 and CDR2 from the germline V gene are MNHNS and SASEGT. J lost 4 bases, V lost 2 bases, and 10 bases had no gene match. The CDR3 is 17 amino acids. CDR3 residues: CASSEQLAGVSQYEQYF. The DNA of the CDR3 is TGTGCCAGCAGTGAACAACTAGCGGGAGTTTCCCAATACGAGCAGTACTTC.

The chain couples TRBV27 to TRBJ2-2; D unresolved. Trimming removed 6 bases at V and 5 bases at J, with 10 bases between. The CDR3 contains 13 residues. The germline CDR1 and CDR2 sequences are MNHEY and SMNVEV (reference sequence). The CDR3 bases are TGTGCCAGCAGCTCGGCTTGGACCGGGGAGCTGTTTTTT. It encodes CASSSAWTGELFF.

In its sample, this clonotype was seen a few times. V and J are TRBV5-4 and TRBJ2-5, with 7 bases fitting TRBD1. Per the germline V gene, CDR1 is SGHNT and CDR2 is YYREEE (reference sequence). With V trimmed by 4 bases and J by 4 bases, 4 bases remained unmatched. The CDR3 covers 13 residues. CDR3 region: CASSDRDRETQYF. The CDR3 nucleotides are TGTGCCAGCAGCGACAGGGACCGAGAGACCCAGTACTTC.

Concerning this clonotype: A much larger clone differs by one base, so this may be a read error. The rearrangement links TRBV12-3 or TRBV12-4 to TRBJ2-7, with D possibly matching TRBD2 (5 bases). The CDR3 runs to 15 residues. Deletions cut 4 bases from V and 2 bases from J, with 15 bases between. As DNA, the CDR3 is TGTGCCAGCAGTTCCCCCCGAGACTACGCCTACGAGCAGTACTTC. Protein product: CASSSPRDYAYEQYF.

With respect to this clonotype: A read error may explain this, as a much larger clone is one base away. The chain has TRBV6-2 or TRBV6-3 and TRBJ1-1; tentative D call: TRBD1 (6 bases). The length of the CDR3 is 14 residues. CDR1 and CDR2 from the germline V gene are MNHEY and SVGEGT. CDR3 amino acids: CASRLRTENAEAFF. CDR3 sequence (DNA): TGTGCCAGCAGACTAAGGACAGAGAACGCTGAAGCTTTCTTT.

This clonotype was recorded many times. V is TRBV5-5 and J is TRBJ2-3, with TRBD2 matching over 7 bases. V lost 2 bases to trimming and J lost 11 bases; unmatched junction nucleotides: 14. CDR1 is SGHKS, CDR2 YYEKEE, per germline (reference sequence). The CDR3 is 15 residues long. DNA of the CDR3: TGTGCCAGCAGCTTTGGGGGAGGGCTGGTATTTGGGCAGTATTTT. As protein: CASSFGGGLVFGQYF.